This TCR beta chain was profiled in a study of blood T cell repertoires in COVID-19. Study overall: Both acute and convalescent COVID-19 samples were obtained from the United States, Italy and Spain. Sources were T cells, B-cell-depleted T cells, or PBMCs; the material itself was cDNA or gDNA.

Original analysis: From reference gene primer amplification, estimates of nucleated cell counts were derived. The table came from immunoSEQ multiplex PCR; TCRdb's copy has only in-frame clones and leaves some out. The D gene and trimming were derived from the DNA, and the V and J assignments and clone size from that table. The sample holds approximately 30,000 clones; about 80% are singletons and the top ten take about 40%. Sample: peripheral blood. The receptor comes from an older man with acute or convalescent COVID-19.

In nucleotides, the CDR3 is TGTGCCACCAGCAGGGGACAGACGAACACAGATACGCAGTATTTT. Translating gives CATSRGQTNTDTQYF. The chain combines TRBV15 with TRBJ2-3; 7 bases fit TRBD1. The CDR3 is 15 amino acids. The germline gives CDR1 LNHNV, CDR2 YYDKDF (reference sequence). The V gene end was trimmed by 3 bases and the J gene end by 2 bases; junction bases not matched to a gene: 5. The whole variable domain, remainder taken from reference TRBV15 and TRBJ2-3, is DAMVIQNPRYQVTQFGKPVTLSCSQTLNHNVMYWYQQKSSQAPKLLFHYYDKDFNNEADTPDNFQSRRPNTSFCFLDIRSPGLGDTAMYLCATSRGQTNTDTQYFGPGTRLTVL.